This entry describes one T cell receptor beta chain. Participants spanned ages about 18 to 100 years and resided in about 24 US areas. Membership in each cohort depended on participant-reported clinical history. Original analysis: Amplification of reference gene primers provided the estimated nucleated cell counts. Profiling relied on immunoSEQ multiplex PCR, and the TCRdb table lists in-frame clones only, not all of them. The D gene and trimming were derived from the DNA, and the V and J assignments and clone size from that table. The sample includes approximately 140,000 clones, around 80% of them seen just once. This record comes from a study of blood T cell repertoires in COVID-19. The CDR3 totals 15 residues. Trimming cost V 1 base and J 3 bases; bases outside gene matches: 3. The germline CDR1 and CDR2 sequences are GTSNPN and SVGIG (reference sequence).

The rearrangement joins TRBV30 to TRBJ1-6; 7 bases are a match to TRBD1. The sequence came from a man between 35 and 55 years old with acute COVID-19. The source material was PBMCs or T cells enriched from blood (not recorded which). Here the CDR3 DNA reads TGTGCCTGGAGTGGACAGGGTAGCTATAATTCACCCCTCCACTTT. It codes for CAWSGQGSYNSPLHF.